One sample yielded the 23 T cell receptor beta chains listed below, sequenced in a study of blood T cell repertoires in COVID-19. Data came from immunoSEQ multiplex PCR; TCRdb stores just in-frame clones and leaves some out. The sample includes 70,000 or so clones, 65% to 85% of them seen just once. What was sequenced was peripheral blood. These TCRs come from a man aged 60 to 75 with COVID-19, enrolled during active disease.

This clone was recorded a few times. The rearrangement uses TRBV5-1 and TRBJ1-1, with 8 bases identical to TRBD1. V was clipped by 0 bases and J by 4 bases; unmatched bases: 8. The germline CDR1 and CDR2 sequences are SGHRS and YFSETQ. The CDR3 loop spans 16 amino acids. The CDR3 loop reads CASSLAPGGMSTEAFF. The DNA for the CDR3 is TGCGCCAGCAGCTTGGCCCCAGGGGGCATGAGCACTGAAGCTTTCTTT.

In nucleotides, the CDR3 is TGTGCCTGGAGTGTACACCATCCAATGAACACTGAAGCTTTCTTT. Protein: CAWSVHHPMNTEAFF. The chain couples TRBV30 to TRBJ1-1; D unclear. CDR1 is GTSNPN and CDR2 is SVGIG in the germline V gene (reference sequence). The CDR3 loop spans 15 amino acids. V was trimmed by 0 bases and J by 0 bases, leaving 11 bases between them.

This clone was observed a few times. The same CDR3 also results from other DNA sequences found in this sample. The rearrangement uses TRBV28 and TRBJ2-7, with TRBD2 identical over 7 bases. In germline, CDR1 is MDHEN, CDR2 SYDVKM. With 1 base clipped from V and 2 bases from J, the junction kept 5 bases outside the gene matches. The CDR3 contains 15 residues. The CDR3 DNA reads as TGTGCCAGCAGTTTATCAGGCGGGGGTACCTACGAGCAGTACTTC. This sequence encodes CASSLSGGGTYEQYF.

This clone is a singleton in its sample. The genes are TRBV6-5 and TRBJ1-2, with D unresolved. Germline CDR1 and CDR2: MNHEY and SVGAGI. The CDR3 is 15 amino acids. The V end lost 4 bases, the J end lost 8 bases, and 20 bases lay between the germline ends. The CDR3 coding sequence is TGTGCCAGCAGTTCCGGGTTGTCCGGATTTAGGGGCTACACCTTC. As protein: CASSSGLSGFRGYTF.

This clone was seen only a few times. The CDR3 DNA reads as TGCGCCAGCAGCTTGCAGGGGACTAATTCACCCCTCCACTTT. Protein product: CASSLQGTNSPLHF. The chain couples TRBV5-1 to TRBJ1-6; tentative D call: TRBD1 (6 bases). CDR1 SGHRS and CDR2 YFSETQ come from the germline V gene. The V and J ends lost 1 base and 6 bases respectively, with 8 bases between them. This CDR3 comprises 14 residues.

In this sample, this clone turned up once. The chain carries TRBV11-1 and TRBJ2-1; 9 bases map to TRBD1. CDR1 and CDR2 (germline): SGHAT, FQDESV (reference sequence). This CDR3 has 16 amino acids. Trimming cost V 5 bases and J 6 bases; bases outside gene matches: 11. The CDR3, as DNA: TGTGCCAGCAGCCCTCCCGGGACAGGGTTTGTCAATGAGCAGTTCTTC. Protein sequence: CASSPPGTGFVNEQFF.

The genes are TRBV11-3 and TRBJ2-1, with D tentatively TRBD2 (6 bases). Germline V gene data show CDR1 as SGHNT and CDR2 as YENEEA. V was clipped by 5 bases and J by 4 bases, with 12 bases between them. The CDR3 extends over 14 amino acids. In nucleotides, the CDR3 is TGTGCCAGCAGCCCGACCCGGGGGTACAATGAGCAGTTCTTC. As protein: CASSPTRGYNEQFF.

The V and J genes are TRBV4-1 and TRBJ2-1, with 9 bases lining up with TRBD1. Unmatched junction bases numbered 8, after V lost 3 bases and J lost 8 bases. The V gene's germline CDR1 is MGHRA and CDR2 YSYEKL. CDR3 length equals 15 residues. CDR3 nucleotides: TGCGCCAGCAGCCACACCGGGACAGGGAGGGATGAGCAGTTCTTC. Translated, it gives CASSHTGTGRDEQFF.

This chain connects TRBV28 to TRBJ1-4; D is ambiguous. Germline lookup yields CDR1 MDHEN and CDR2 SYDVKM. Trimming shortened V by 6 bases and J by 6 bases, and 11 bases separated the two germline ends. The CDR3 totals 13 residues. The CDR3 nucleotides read TGTGCCAGCAGCCACGGGAGGGATGAAAAACTGTTTTTT. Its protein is CASSHGRDEKLFF. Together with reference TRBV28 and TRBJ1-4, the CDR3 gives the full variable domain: DVKVTQSSRYLVKRTGEKVFLECVQDMDHENMFWYRQDPGLGLRLIYFSYDVKMKEKGDIPEGYSVSREKKERFSLILESASTNQTSMYLCASSHGRDEKLFFGSGTQLSVL.

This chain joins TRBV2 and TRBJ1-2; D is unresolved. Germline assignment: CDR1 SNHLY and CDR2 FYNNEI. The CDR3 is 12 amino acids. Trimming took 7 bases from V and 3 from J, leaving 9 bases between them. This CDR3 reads CASINNYYGYTF. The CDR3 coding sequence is TGTGCCAGCATTAACAATTACTATGGCTACACCTTC.

The CDR3 spells CASSSVQGISPLHF. CDR3 DNA: TGTGCCAGCAGCTCTGTCCAGGGAATTTCACCCCTCCACTTT. The rearrangement links TRBV5-6 to TRBJ1-6; the D gene is possibly TRBD1 (5 bases). The V gene lost 3 bases and the J gene lost 9 bases, with 13 bases spanning the gap. The CDR3 totals 14 residues. Per germline, CDR1 SGHDT and CDR2 YYEEEE.

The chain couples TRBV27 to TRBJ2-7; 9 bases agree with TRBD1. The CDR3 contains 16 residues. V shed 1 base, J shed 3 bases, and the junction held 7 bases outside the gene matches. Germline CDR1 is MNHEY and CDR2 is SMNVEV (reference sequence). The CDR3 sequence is CASSLYPTGGVYEQYF. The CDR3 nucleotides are TGTGCCAGCAGTTTATATCCCACAGGGGGCGTCTACGAGCAGTACTTC.

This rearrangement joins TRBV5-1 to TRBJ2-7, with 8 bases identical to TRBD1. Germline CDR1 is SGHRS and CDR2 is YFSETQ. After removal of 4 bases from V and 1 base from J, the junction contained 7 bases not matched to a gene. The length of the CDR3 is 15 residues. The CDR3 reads CASSPGQGGSYEQYF. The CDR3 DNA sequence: TGCGCCAGCAGCCCTGGACAGGGAGGATCCTACGAGCAGTACTTC.

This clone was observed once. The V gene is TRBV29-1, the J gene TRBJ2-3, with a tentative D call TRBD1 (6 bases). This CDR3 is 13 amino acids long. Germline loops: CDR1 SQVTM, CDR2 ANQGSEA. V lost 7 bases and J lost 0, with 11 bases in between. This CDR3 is CSAIGTSTDTQYF. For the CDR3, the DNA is TGCAGCGCTATCGGGACAAGCACAGATACGCAGTATTTT.

CDR3 sequence: CATSSGAYNSPLHF. The CDR3 DNA is TGTGCCACCTCTTCAGGGGCCTATAATTCACCCCTCCACTTT. The chain links TRBV6-5 to TRBJ1-6, with D possibly matching TRBD1 (6 bases). Deletions cut 10 bases from V and 2 bases from J, with 12 bases between. CDR1 and CDR2 (germline): MNHEY, SVGAGI. The CDR3 spans 14 residues.

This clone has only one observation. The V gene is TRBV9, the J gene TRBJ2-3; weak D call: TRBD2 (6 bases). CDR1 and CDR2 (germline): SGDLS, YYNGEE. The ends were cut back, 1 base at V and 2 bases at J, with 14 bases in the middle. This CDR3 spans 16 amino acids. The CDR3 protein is CASSVTSSAVTDTQYF. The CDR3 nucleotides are TGTGCCAGCAGCGTAACTTCTAGCGCGGTCACAGATACGCAGTATTTT.

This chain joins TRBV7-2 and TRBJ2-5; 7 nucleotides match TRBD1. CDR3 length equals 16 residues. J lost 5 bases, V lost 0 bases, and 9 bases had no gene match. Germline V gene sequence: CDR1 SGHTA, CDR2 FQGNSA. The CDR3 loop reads CASSLAVQGVTETQYF. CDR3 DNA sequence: TGTGCCAGCAGCTTAGCGGTGCAGGGGGTTACGGAGACCCAGTACTTC.

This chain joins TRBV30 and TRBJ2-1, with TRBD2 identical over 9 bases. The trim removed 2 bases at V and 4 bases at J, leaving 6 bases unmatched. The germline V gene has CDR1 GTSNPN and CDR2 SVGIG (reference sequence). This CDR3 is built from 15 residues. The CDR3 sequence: CAWSQASGKYNEQFF. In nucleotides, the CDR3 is TGTGCCTGGAGTCAAGCTAGCGGGAAATACAATGAGCAGTTCTTC.

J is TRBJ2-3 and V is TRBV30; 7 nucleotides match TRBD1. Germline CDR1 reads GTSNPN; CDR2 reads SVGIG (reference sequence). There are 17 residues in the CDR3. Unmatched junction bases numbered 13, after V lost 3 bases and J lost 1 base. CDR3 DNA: TGTGCCTGGAGACATAGACAGGGCCAGGGGGGCACAGATACGCAGTATTTT. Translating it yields CAWRHRQGQGGTDTQYF.

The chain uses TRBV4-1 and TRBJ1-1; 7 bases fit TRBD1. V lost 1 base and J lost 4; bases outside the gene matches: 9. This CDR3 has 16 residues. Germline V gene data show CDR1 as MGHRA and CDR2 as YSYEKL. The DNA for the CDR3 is TGCGCCAGCAGCCAAGGAAAGGACAGGCTGGGCACTGAAGCTTTCTTT. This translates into CASSQGKDRLGTEAFF.

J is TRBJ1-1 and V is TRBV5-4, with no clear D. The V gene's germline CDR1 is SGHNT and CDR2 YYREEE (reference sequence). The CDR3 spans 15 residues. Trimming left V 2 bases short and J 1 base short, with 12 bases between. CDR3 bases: TGTGCCAGCAGCTTAGCGGTCGGCGCGAACACTGAAGCTTTCTTT. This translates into CASSLAVGANTEAFF.

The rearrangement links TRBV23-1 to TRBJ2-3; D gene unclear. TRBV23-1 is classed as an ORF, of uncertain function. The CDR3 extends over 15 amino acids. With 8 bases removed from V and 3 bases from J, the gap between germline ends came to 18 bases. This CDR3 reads CASDFSGIKTDTQYF. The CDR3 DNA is TGCGCCAGCGATTTCTCAGGCATCAAGACAGATACGCAGTATTTT.

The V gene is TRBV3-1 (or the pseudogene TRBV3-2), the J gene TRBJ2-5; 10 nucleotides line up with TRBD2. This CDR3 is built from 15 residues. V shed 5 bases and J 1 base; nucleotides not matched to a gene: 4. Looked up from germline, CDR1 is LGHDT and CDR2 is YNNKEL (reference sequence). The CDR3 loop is CASSSGLAVQETQYF. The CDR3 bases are TGTGCCAGCAGCTCAGGACTAGCGGTCCAAGAGACCCAGTACTTC.